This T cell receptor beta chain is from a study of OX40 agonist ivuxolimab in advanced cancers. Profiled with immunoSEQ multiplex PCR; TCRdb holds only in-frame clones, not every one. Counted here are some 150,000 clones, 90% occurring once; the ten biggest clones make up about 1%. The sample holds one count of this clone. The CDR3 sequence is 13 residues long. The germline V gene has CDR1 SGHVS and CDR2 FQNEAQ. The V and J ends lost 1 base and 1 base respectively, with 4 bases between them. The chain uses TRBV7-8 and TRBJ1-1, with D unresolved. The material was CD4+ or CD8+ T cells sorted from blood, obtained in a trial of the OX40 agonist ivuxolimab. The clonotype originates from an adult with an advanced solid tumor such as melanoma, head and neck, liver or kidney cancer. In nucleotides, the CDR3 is TGTGCCAGCAGCTTAGAATCGAACACTGAAGCTTTCTTT. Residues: CASSLESNTEAFF.